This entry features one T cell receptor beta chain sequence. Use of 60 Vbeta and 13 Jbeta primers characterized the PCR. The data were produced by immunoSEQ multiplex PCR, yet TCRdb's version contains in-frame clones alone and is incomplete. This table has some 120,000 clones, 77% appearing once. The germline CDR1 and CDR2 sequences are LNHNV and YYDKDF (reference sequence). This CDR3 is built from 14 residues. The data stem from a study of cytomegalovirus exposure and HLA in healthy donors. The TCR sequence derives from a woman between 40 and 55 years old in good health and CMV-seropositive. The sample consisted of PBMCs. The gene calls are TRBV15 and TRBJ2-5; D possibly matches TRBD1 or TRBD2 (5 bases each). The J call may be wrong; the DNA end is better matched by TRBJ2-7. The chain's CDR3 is CATSRDVGAYEQYF. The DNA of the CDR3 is TGTGCCACCAGCAGAGATGTGGGGGCCTACGAGCAGTACTTC.